This TCR beta chain was found in a study of T cell responses to AZD1222 COVID-19 vaccine. About the research overall: Pooling of second doses given at about 4 or about 12 weeks was done.

The CDR3 is made up of 15 amino acids. Trimming removed 3 bases from V and 9 bases from J; junction bases left unmatched: 9. CDR1 is SGHRS and CDR2 is YFSETQ in the germline V gene. Libraries were prepared by immunoSEQ multiplex PCR; TCRdb keeps only in-frame clonotypes and omits some of them. The data show roughly 130,000 clones, 91% seen once. Study-level results: Spike as a whole was targeted by vaccine-associated CD4 TCRs, dominant at 160-218 and 743-854. Repertoires were obtained only post-peak T cell response. Spike-specific TCR repertoires showed rising breadth and depth after two AZD1222 doses.

About this clone: Its target is unknown.

The TCR originated in an adult in good health. The chain has TRBV5-1 and TRBJ2-2, with 9 bases that match TRBD2. The input for sequencing was peripheral blood, taken on day 0 of AZD1222 vaccination. The CDR3 nucleotides are TGCGCCAGCAGCTGGCAAGCGGGAGGCAACCGGGAGCTGTTTTTT. Amino acid sequence: CASSWQAGGNRELFF.